The 31 T cell receptor beta chains reported below all come from one sample, sequenced in a study of blood T cell repertoires in COVID-19. Clones were sequenced by immunoSEQ multiplex PCR, and TCRdb holds only the in-frame ones, with some missing. The table includes about 220,000 clones, about four fifths detected once. Sequenced material: peripheral blood. All receptors derive from a woman older than 75 with acute or convalescent COVID-19.

This rearrangement joins TRBV3-1 (or the pseudogene TRBV3-2) to TRBJ1-2, with TRBD1 identical over 11 bases. Germline CDR1 LGHDT, CDR2 YNNKEL (reference sequence). CDR3 size: 15 residues. Trimming removed 3 bases from V and 8 bases from J; junction bases left unmatched: 8. CDR3 residues: CASSQTGTGGGGYTF. The CDR3 DNA follows: TGTGCCAGCAGCCAGACCGGGACAGGGGGTGGCGGCTACACCTTC.

This clone was observed a few times. This chain links TRBV5-1 with TRBJ1-3, with no clear D. The germline CDR1 and CDR2 sequences are SGHRS and YFSETQ. With 4 bases removed from V and 0 bases from J, the gap between germline ends came to 11 bases. The CDR3 length is 15 residues. The CDR3 nucleotides are TGCGCCAGCAGCCCCGGGTCCACCTCTGGAAACACCATATATTTT. As protein: CASSPGSTSGNTIYF.

The chain is built from TRBV18 and TRBJ1-2, with 12 bases identical to TRBD1. In germline, CDR1 is KGHSH, CDR2 LQKENI. With 3 bases clipped from V and 7 bases from J, the junction kept 6 bases outside the gene matches. The CDR3 runs 15 residues. The CDR3, as DNA: TGTGCCAGCTCACCGTCGGGACAGGGGGCTGGTGGCTACACCTTC. This gives the protein CASSPSGQGAGGYTF.

This chain joins TRBV29-1 and TRBJ1-2, with TRBD1 as a possible D gene (5 bases). The germline V gene has CDR1 SQVTM and CDR2 ANQGSEA. V was clipped by 6 bases and J by 5 bases, with 19 bases between them. The CDR3 is 14 amino acids. CDR3 DNA: TGCAGCGTGGGGGAGGGGTCCCCATGGTATGGCTACACCTTC. Protein product: CSVGEGSPWYGYTF.

The CDR3 here is CASSFLAGGVANVLTF. The CDR3 DNA reads TGTGCCAGCAGCTTTCTAGCGGGGGGGGTAGCCAACGTCCTGACTTTC. The genes are TRBV7-8 and TRBJ2-6; TRBD2 aligns across 12 bases. CDR1 is SGHVS, CDR2 FQNEAQ, per germline. Trimming took 3 bases from V and 7 from J; bases not matched to a gene: 4. The CDR3 runs 16 residues.

The chain combines TRBV7-2 with TRBJ1-1; tentatively, D is TRBD1 (5 bases). From germline, CDR1 is SGHTA and CDR2 FQGNSA. Trimming left V 0 bases short and J 6 bases short, with 8 bases between. The CDR3 spans 13 residues. CDR3 in DNA: TGTGCCAGCAGCTTAGCTACAGGATCTGAAGCTTTCTTT. Translation: CASSLATGSEAFF. Drawing the rest from reference TRBV7-2 and TRBJ1-1, the complete variable domain is GAGVSQSPSNKVTEKGKDVELRCDPISGHTALYWYRQSLGQGLEFLIYFQGNSAPDKSGLPSDRFSAERTGGSVSTLTIQRTQQEDSAVYLCASSLATGSEAFFGQGTRLTVV.

This chain uses TRBV7-2 with TRBJ1-1, with TRBD1 matching 10 bases. This CDR3 spans 14 amino acids. J was trimmed by 7 bases and V by 6 bases; bases with no gene match: 8. Germline V gene lookup returns CDR1 SGHTA and CDR2 FQGNSA. In nucleotides, the CDR3 is TGTGCCAGCAGGCCGACAGGGGGCCCCTTTGAAGCTTTCTTT. This gives the protein CASRPTGGPFEAFF.

V gene TRBV11-3 combines with J gene TRBJ2-7; a weak D match, TRBD2 (6 bases). V was trimmed by 4 bases and J by 5 bases, leaving 18 bases between them. The germline CDR1 and CDR2 sequences are SGHNT and YENEEA. The CDR3 totals 15 residues. CDR3 region: CASSSRTGEGDEQYF. The CDR3 DNA is TGTGCCAGCAGCTCCCGGACGGGGGAAGGAGACGAGCAGTACTTC.

V is TRBV5-1 and J is TRBJ2-3; TRBD2 might be the D (5 bases). The CDR3 length is 15 residues. Between the trimmed V and J ends, which lost 6 bases and 0 bases, there was a span of 14 bases. From germline, CDR1 is SGHRS and CDR2 YFSETQ. The CDR3 sequence: CASTEVEKSTDTQYF. CDR3 nucleotides: TGCGCCAGCACGGAGGTGGAGAAAAGCACAGATACGCAGTATTTT. Variable domain in full (rest from reference TRBV5-1 and TRBJ2-3): KAGVTQTPRYLIKTRGQQVTLSCSPISGHRSVSWYQQTPGQGLQFLFEYFSETQRNKGNFPGRFSGRQFSNSRSEMNVSTLELGDSALYLCASTEVEKSTDTQYFGPGTRLTVL.

The genes are TRBV5-1 and TRBJ1-1; no clear D. Trimming shortened V by 3 bases and J by 1 base, and 10 bases separated the two germline ends. CDR1 and CDR2 from the germline V gene are SGHRS and YFSETQ. The CDR3 loop spans 14 amino acids. CDR3 sequence: CASSSIGKNTEAFF. DNA of the CDR3: TGCGCCAGCAGCTCGATCGGGAAGAACACTGAAGCTTTCTTT. The complete variable domain, with remaining parts taken from reference TRBV5-1 and TRBJ1-1, reads KAGVTQTPRYLIKTRGQQVTLSCSPISGHRSVSWYQQTPGQGLQFLFEYFSETQRNKGNFPGRFSGRQFSNSRSEMNVSTLELGDSALYLCASSSIGKNTEAFFGQGTRLTVV.

The gene calls are TRBV5-8 and TRBJ2-3; 11 bases agree with TRBD1. This CDR3 is 16 amino acids long. The germline V gene has CDR1 SGHTS and CDR2 YDEGEE. J lost 3 bases, V lost 0 bases, and 3 bases had no gene match. The CDR3, as DNA: TGTGCCAGCAGCTTGGGGGACAGGGGGTTGACAGATACGCAGTATTTT. It translates to CASSLGDRGLTDTQYF.

The chain is built from TRBV30 and TRBJ1-2, with 8 bases matching TRBD1. This CDR3 contains 12 residues. Germline V lookup: CDR1 GTSNPN, CDR2 SVGIG (reference sequence). Trimming cost V 5 bases and J 8 bases; bases outside gene matches: 7. CDR3 DNA sequence: TGTGCCTGGGCAGGGGGCGCGGAGGGCTACACCTTC. Its protein is CAWAGGAEGYTF.

This clone was recorded only once. The V and J genes are TRBV19 and TRBJ2-1; D remains unclear. The CDR3 is 12 amino acids. The V end lost 10 bases, the J end lost 0 bases, and 7 bases lay between the germline ends. In germline, CDR1 is LNHDA, CDR2 SQIVND (reference sequence). The CDR3 sequence is CATGSSYNEQFF. CDR3 bases: TGTGCCACGGGTAGCTCCTACAATGAGCAGTTCTTC.

The chain joins TRBV19 to TRBJ1-2; 8 nucleotides match TRBD1. This CDR3 contains 15 residues. The V gene end was trimmed by 5 bases and the J gene end by 6 bases; junction bases not matched to a gene: 11. From germline, CDR1 is LNHDA and CDR2 SQIVND (reference sequence). This CDR3 is CASSFQPRTGNGYTF. The CDR3 coding sequence is TGTGCCAGTAGTTTTCAACCCCGGACAGGGAATGGCTACACCTTC. Filled out from reference TRBV19 and TRBJ1-2, the complete variable domain reads DGGITQSPKYLFRKEGQNVTLSCEQNLNHDAMYWYRQDPGQGLRLIYYSQIVNDFQKGDIAEGYSVSREKKESFPLTVTSAQKNPTAFYLCASSFQPRTGNGYTFGSGTRLTVV.

The chain employs TRBV5-1 and TRBJ2-7; 7 nucleotides match TRBD1. CDR1 and CDR2 from the germline V gene are SGHRS and YFSETQ. The CDR3 loop spans 15 amino acids. The ends lost 5 bases at V and 4 bases at J; junction bases unmatched: 12. CDR3 bases: TGCGCCAGCAGATATGGGACCCAACAGGGGTACGAGCAGTACTTC. Protein product: CASRYGTQQGYEQYF.

The J gene is TRBJ2-2, the V gene TRBV9, with D perhaps TRBD2 (5 bases). Trimming shortened V by 0 bases and J by 4 bases, and 10 bases separated the two germline ends. The CDR3 extends over 15 amino acids. From germline, CDR1 is SGDLS and CDR2 YYNGEE. CDR3 in DNA: TGTGCCAGCAGCGTAGTGAGCGGAACCACCGGGGAGCTGTTTTTT. Residues: CASSVVSGTTGELFF.

The CDR3 here is CASSPQWGANYGYTF. The CDR3 nucleotides are TGCGCCAGCAGCCCTCAGTGGGGGGCTAACTATGGCTACACCTTC. The genes are TRBV4-1 and TRBJ1-2, with D possibly being TRBD1 (5 bases). CDR3 length: 15 residues. CDR1 and CDR2 from the germline V gene are MGHRA and YSYEKL. Trimming removed 4 bases from V and 0 bases from J, with 12 bases in between.

This clone was seen only a few times. The chain uses TRBV24-1 and TRBJ2-3; TRBD2 matches 11 bases. This CDR3 is built from 18 residues. V shed 3 bases and J 5 bases; nucleotides not matched to a gene: 12. The germline gives CDR1 KGHDR, CDR2 SFDVKD. The CDR3 DNA reads as TGTGCCACCAGTGATACTCCCAAGCTAGCGGGGGGTGGAGATACGCAGTATTTT. It is translated as CATSDTPKLAGGGDTQYF.

V usage is TRBV5-1 and J usage is TRBJ2-3; the match to TRBD2 covers 12 bases. Germline V gene data show CDR1 as SGHRS and CDR2 as YFSETQ. V shed 0 bases, J shed 0 bases, and the junction held 5 bases outside the gene matches. The CDR3 runs to 18 residues. CDR3 amino acids: CASSLGSSGGASTDTQYF. The CDR3, as DNA: TGCGCCAGCAGCTTGGGGTCTAGCGGGGGGGCTAGCACAGATACGCAGTATTTT.

The V gene is TRBV14, the J gene TRBJ2-3; 9 nucleotides agree with TRBD2. With V trimmed by 4 bases and J by 3 bases, 8 bases remained unmatched. From germline, CDR1 is SGHDN and CDR2 FVKESK. The CDR3 is made up of 16 amino acids. CDR3 in amino acids: CASSRSPGLATDTQYF. CDR3 nucleotide sequence: TGTGCCAGCAGCCGGTCTCCGGGACTAGCAACAGATACGCAGTATTTT.

The CDR3 DNA is TGTGCCAGCAGACCGACAGAACCCAATCAGCCCCAGCATTTT. Its translation: CASRPTEPNQPQHF. The chain carries TRBV6-5 and TRBJ1-5; a possible D gene is TRBD1 (5 bases). CDR1 and CDR2 (germline): MNHEY, SVGAGI. There are 14 residues in the CDR3. V was cut by 6 bases and J by 3 bases, with 12 bases left in between.

The chain carries TRBV10-3 and TRBJ2-1, with D possibly TRBD2 on 6 matching bases. The V gene's germline CDR1 is ENHRY and CDR2 SYGVKD. The length of the CDR3 is 13 residues. The V end was cut by 7 bases, the J end by 6 bases, with 13 bases between. The CDR3 DNA follows: TGTGCCATCATGCGACTAGACTCCAATGAGCAGTTCTTC. Its protein is CAIMRLDSNEQFF.

The J gene is TRBJ1-1, the V gene TRBV19; 8 bases map to TRBD1. V lost 11 bases to trimming and J lost 1 base; unmatched junction nucleotides: 6. Germline V gives CDR1 LNHDA, CDR2 SQIVND (reference sequence). The length of the CDR3 is 13 residues. The CDR3 region is CAVAGTGNTEAFF. In nucleotides, the CDR3 is TGTGCCGTCGCCGGGACAGGGAACACTGAAGCTTTCTTT. The entire variable domain, with the rest obtained from reference TRBV19 and TRBJ1-1, is as follows: DGGITQSPKYLFRKEGQNVTLSCEQNLNHDAMYWYRQDPGQGLRLIYYSQIVNDFQKGDIAEGYSVSREKKESFPLTVTSAQKNPTAFYLCAVAGTGNTEAFFGQGTRLTVV.

The chain has TRBV3-1 (or the pseudogene TRBV3-2) and TRBJ1-5, with TRBD1 identical over 11 bases. The CDR3 contains 18 residues. V shed 0 bases, J shed 4 bases, and the junction held 8 bases outside the gene matches. Looked up from germline, CDR1 is LGHDT and CDR2 is YNNKEL (reference sequence). The CDR3: CASSQDRGTGGSNQPQHF. CDR3 bases: TGTGCCAGCAGCCAAGATAGAGGGACAGGGGGATCGAATCAGCCCCAGCATTTT.

This clone was detected a few times. This sequence joins TRBV19 and TRBJ1-5; TRBD1 matches at 9 bases. Germline V gene sequence: CDR1 LNHDA, CDR2 SQIVND (reference sequence). J lost 2 bases, V lost 6 bases, and 14 bases had no gene match. This CDR3 region has 18 residues. The DNA of the CDR3 is TGTGCCAGTAGCCAACCGGGACAGGGTGGTATAGGCAATCAGCCCCAGCATTTT. This translates into CASSQPGQGGIGNQPQHF.

The chain couples TRBV5-1 to TRBJ2-7; TRBD2 is a possible D gene (6 bases). The CDR3 has 15 residues. CDR1 SGHRS and CDR2 YFSETQ come from the germline V gene. Trimming stripped 4 bases from V and 3 bases from J, with 17 bases between. The DNA for the CDR3 is TGCGCCAGCAGCGCGGCGGACTGGGGAGGCTACGAGCAGTACTTC. Translated: CASSAADWGGYEQYF.

Note on this clone: A read error may produce the germline difference seen at one junction end. The CDR3 sequence: CASQNGFQSGYGQYF. Here the CDR3 DNA reads TGTGCCAGCCAGAATGGTTTCCAAAGCGGTTACGGGCAGTACTTC. The chain carries TRBV10-3 and TRBJ2-7, with a weak D call TRBD2 (5 bases). Germline assignment: CDR1 ENHRY and CDR2 SYGVKD. The CDR3 has 15 residues.

The chain uses TRBV5-5 and TRBJ1-6; possibly TRBD1 for D (5 bases). This CDR3 has 12 residues. V lost 4 bases and J 7 bases, leaving 6 bases between the germline ends. CDR1 and CDR2 (germline): SGHKS, YYEKEE (reference sequence). CDR3 loop: CASSDRNSPLHF. CDR3 in DNA: TGTGCCAGCAGCGACAGAAATTCACCCCTCCACTTT.

This CDR3 reads CASSIGQGRYEQYF. As DNA, the CDR3 is TGTGCCAGTAGTATTGGACAGGGGAGGTACGAGCAGTACTTC. The gene calls are TRBV19 and TRBJ2-7, with 9 bases identical to TRBD1. V was pared by 3 bases and J by 4 bases, with 4 bases of the junction left unmatched. This CDR3 is 14 amino acids long. CDR1 and CDR2 from the germline V gene are LNHDA and SQIVND (reference sequence).

The rearrangement links TRBV3-1 (or the pseudogene TRBV3-2) to TRBJ2-4; no clear D. Per germline, CDR1 LGHDT and CDR2 YNNKEL (reference sequence). The germline V and J ends were trimmed by 1 base and 8 bases, with 24 bases remaining between them. The CDR3 has 18 amino acids. Written as DNA, the CDR3 is TGTGCCAGCAGCCAAGGCGGAATGTTGGATTACACGAAGGACATTCAGTACTTC. Translated, it gives CASSQGGMLDYTKDIQYF.

J is TRBJ1-2 and V is TRBV3-1 (or the pseudogene TRBV3-2); D remains ambiguous. Germline CDR1 LGHDT, CDR2 YNNKEL (reference sequence). The ends were cut back, 1 base at V and 1 base at J, with 13 bases in the middle. The CDR3 contains 16 residues. This CDR3 is CASSQVGGIDNYGYTF. The CDR3 DNA is TGTGCCAGCAGCCAAGTAGGAGGGATCGATAACTATGGCTACACCTTC.